This paragraph reports one TCR beta chain. Its antigen is as yet unknown. A read error may account for a junction end that differs from germline. This entry comes from a study of glioma-infiltrating T cells. The overall study: Samples included WHO grade II oligodendrogliomas or astrocytomas and initial-diagnosis grade IV glioblastomas. About 920,000 peripheral T cells were targeted at roughly 4.5- to 10-fold coverage.

Amplification of TCR alpha and beta CDR3 regions from RNA used iRepertoire nested multiplex PCR. TCRdb recomputed calls from the multiplex PCR reads with MiXCR, one row per CDR3 protein. The sample yields more than 300,000 distinct CDR3 sequences, 35% to 45% seen once. The CDR3 loop spans 14 amino acids. Germline V gene sequence: CDR1 MNHEY, CDR2 SMNVEV (reference sequence). Regarding the study as a whole: Gliomas, especially low-grade, showed above-expected tissue-blood divergence; non-neoplastic patients showed below.

Sequenced material: glioma tissue, nonneoplastic brain tissue, or PBMCs (not recorded which). The V call is TRBV27, the J call TRBJ1-1; D perhaps matches TRBD1 (5 bases). This TCR came from a human donor with low-grade glioma or glioblastoma, undergoing nonglioma brain surgery, or in good health (not recorded which). The chain's CDR3 is CAGSLRGESTEAFF. For the CDR3, the DNA is TGTGCCGGCAGTTTACGAGGGGAGAGCACTGAAGCTTTCTTT.